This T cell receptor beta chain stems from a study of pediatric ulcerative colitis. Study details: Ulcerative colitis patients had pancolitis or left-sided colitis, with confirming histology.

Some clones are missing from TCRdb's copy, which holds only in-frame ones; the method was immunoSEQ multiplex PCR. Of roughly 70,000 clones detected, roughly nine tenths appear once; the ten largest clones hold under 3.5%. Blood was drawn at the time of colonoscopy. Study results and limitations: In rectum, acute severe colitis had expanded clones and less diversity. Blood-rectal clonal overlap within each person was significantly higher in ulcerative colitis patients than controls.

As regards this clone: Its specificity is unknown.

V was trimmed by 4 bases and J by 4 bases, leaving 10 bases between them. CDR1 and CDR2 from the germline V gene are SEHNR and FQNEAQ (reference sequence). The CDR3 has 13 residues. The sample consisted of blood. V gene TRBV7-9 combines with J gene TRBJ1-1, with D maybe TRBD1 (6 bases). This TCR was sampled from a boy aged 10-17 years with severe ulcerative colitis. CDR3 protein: CASSSDSRTEAFF. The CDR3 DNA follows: TGTGCCAGCAGCTCGGACAGCCGCACTGAAGCTTTCTTT.